This is a list of T cell receptor beta chains from one sample in a study of blood T cell repertoires in COVID-19. Profiled with immunoSEQ multiplex PCR; TCRdb holds only in-frame clones, not every one. The sample lists under 200,000 clones, less than 90% occurring once. What was sequenced was peripheral blood. The source of these receptors is a man between 18 and 35 years old with active or convalescent COVID-19. Each CDR3 is given with its conserved first and last residue.

j_gene: TRBJ2-2
v_gene: TRBV11-2
CDR3aa: CASSPRTGGTGELFF

j_gene: TRBJ2-7
v_gene: TRBV7-2
CDR3aa: CASSLGLASEQYF

j_gene: TRBJ1-3
v_gene: TRBV18
CDR3aa: CASSPPQGLSGNTIYF

j_gene: TRBJ2-7
v_gene: TRBV3-1/TRBV3-2
CDR3aa: CASSQERSGFSSYEQYF

j_gene: TRBJ2-1
v_gene: TRBV19
CDR3aa: CASSIEAGGLVDEQFF

j_gene: TRBJ2-5
v_gene: TRBV11-1
CDR3aa: CASSLVGQGVGDTQYF

j_gene: TRBJ2-7
v_gene: TRBV5-1
CDR3aa: CASSLVAGNNEQYF

j_gene: TRBJ2-3
v_gene: TRBV6-2/TRBV6-3
CDR3aa: CASSSLPLPSRLAGTDTQYF

j_gene: TRBJ2-7
v_gene: TRBV7-6
CDR3aa: CASSLGASGRNEQYF

j_gene: TRBJ2-1
v_gene: TRBV2
CDR3aa: CASRGLAAMEEQFF

j_gene: TRBJ2-1
v_gene: TRBV29-1
CDR3aa: CSVGRAYPYNEQFF

j_gene: TRBJ2-1
v_gene: TRBV11-3
CDR3aa: CASSRDRANEQFF

j_gene: TRBJ2-3
v_gene: TRBV11-2
CDR3aa: CASSLVGGPDTQYF

j_gene: TRBJ2-4
v_gene: TRBV7-6
CDR3aa: CASSPSGRGGPQTIAKNIQYF

j_gene: TRBJ1-5
v_gene: TRBV7-9
CDR3aa: CASSLAGGGQPQHF

j_gene: TRBJ2-1
v_gene: TRBV7-3
CDR3aa: CASSLGSGSYEQFF

j_gene: TRBJ1-2
v_gene: TRBV3-1/TRBV3-2
CDR3aa: CASSQGQGKAYTF

j_gene: TRBJ2-1
v_gene: TRBV15
CDR3aa: CATSKRARSSYNEQFF

j_gene: TRBJ1-2
v_gene: TRBV27
CDR3aa: CASPPGIYGYTF